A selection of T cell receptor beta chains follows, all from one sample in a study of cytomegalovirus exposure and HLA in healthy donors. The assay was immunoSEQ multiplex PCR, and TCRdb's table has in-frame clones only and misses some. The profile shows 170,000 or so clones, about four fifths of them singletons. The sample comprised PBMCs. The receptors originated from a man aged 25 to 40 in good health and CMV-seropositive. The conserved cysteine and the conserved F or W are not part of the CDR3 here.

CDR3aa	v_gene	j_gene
AWSDVGQFNEKLF	TRBV30	TRBJ1-4
ASSPRDRYRGHGYT	TRBV9	TRBJ1-2
RGDSPNETQY	TRBV29-1	TRBJ2-5
ASSLRQGASEKLF	TRBV5-1	TRBJ1-4
ASSRSGGRTDTQY	TRBV4-3	TRBJ2-3
ASSTTGWGGELF	TRBV5-5	TRBJ2-2
ASGPGGSGGYT	TRBV28	TRBJ1-2
ASSYRGRTEAF	TRBV7-9	TRBJ1-1
ASSVGTGGGEKLF	TRBV9	TRBJ1-4
ASSGGVGVQY	TRBV6-6	TRBJ2-4
ASSYSTANSYNEQF	TRBV6-5	TRBJ2-1
ASSLEGGANEKLF	TRBV5-5	TRBJ1-4
AIEKRGDYNEQF	TRBV10-3	TRBJ2-1
ASSQGGGTDTQY	TRBV4-1	TRBJ2-3
SVTGANTGELF	TRBV29-1	TRBJ2-2
ASSPSTRQGGNTEAF	TRBV5-1	TRBJ1-1